The 25 T cell receptor beta chains below come from one sample, sequenced in a study of T cells in Graves' hyperthyroidism and ophthalmopathy. There were TCR beta CDR3 regions amplified from RNA transcripts. The HTBI set primed first-round TCR CDR3 RT-PCR. MiXCR, applied by TCRdb to the multiplex PCR reads, yields one record per CDR3 protein. Found here are 300,000 to 400,000 distinct CDR3 sequences, about 14% of them singletons; the top ten hold under 30%. The sequenced sample was blood. The receptors originated from a woman aged 30 to 39 with Graves' hyperthyroidism.

This chain uses TRBV20-1 with TRBJ1-2; D is ambiguous. Trimming took off 8 bases at V and 1 base at J, with 11 bases between the two ends. This CDR3 contains 12 residues. Germline-derived CDR1 and CDR2 are DFQATT and SNEGSKA (reference sequence). The CDR3 nucleotides read TGCAGTACAGCGGTAGTTAACTATGGCTACACCTTC. Translated, it gives CSTAVVNYGYTF.

This clonotype was detected only a few times. The chain recombines TRBV28 with TRBJ2-5, with 8 bases identical to TRBD2. The CDR3 totals 16 residues. Germline CDR1 MDHEN, CDR2 SYDVKM. Trimming cost V 5 bases and J 2 bases; bases outside gene matches: 10. In DNA, the CDR3 is TGTGCCAGCAGTACGGGGGGGCGGATACTACAAGAGACCCAGTACTTC. As protein: CASSTGGRILQETQYF.

This clonotype has a handful of counts. The rearrangement joins TRBV20-1 to TRBJ2-5, with TRBD2 as a possible D gene (7 bases). The CDR3 covers 13 residues. Germline assignment: CDR1 DFQATT and CDR2 SNEGSKA (reference sequence). Trimming shortened V by 5 bases and J by 4 bases, and 14 bases separated the two germline ends. CDR3 nucleotides: TGCAGTGCTTCCCGGGGAGGGGGAGAGACCCAGTACTTC. Translation gives CSASRGGGETQYF.

For this clonotype: One end of the junction varies from germline; a read error may be responsible. The J gene is TRBJ1-1, the V gene TRBV25-1; D is unresolved. This CDR3 region has 16 residues. CDR1 is MGHDK, CDR2 SYGVNS, per germline. In DNA form, the CDR3 reads TGTCCCAGCAGTGAATCCATTAATCCGGGGAACACTGAAGCTTTCTTT. Translated, it gives CPSSESINPGNTEAFF.

This clonotype was counted at least ten times. The chain carries TRBV2 and TRBJ2-2; 7 positions match TRBD1. Per germline, CDR1 SNHLY and CDR2 FYNNEI. This CDR3 is 15 amino acids long. Germline trimming cut 7 bases from V and 4 bases from J; bases unmatched to any gene: 9. The chain's CDR3 is CASTAGTVFTGELFF. DNA for the CDR3: TGTGCCAGCACCGCCGGGACAGTCTTCACCGGGGAGCTGTTTTTT.

CDR3 DNA: TGTGCCAGCAGTTACGCGACAGTCTATGGCTACACCTTC. Encoded protein: CASSYATVYGYTF. The chain carries TRBV6-2 or TRBV6-3 and TRBJ1-2, with a weak D call TRBD1 (5 bases). V gave up 2 bases and J gave up 4 bases, with 8 bases separating them. This CDR3 contains 13 residues. CDR1 MNHEY and CDR2 SVGEGT come from the germline V gene.

This clonotype was seen ten or more times. The rearrangement links TRBV28 to TRBJ2-7, with D maybe TRBD1 (5 bases). Germline-derived CDR1 and CDR2 are MDHEN and SYDVKM. The ends were cut back, 2 bases at V and 1 base at J, with 6 bases in the middle. The CDR3 is 13 residues long. Here the CDR3 reads CASSLRTSYEQYF. CDR3 DNA sequence: TGTGCCAGCAGTTTAAGGACATCCTACGAGCAGTACTTC. The full variable domain, rest sourced from reference TRBV28 and TRBJ2-7, is DVKVTQSSRYLVKRTGEKVFLECVQDMDHENMFWYRQDPGLGLRLIYFSYDVKMKEKGDIPEGYSVSREKKERFSLILESASTNQTSMYLCASSLRTSYEQYFGPGTRLTVT.

J is TRBJ2-3 and V is TRBV20-1; TRBD1 matches at 7 bases. This CDR3 contains 16 residues. The V gene's germline CDR1 is DFQATT and CDR2 SNEGSKA (reference sequence). The junction had 14 bases not matched to a gene; V was cut back by 6 bases and J by 2 bases. This CDR3 is CSAARLRQGSTDTQYF. The DNA for the CDR3 is TGCAGTGCCGCGCGCCTGAGACAGGGATCCACAGATACGCAGTATTTT.

The chain uses TRBV3-1 and TRBJ2-3; 8 nucleotides match TRBD2. The CDR3 sequence is 18 residues long. Germline lookup yields CDR1 LGHDT and CDR2 YNNKEL (reference sequence). Losses at the gene ends were 3 bases for V and 2 bases for J; bases not matched to a gene: 13. The CDR3 region has the DNA TGTGCCAGCAGCCAGACCCCGAAGACTAGCGACCTCACAGATACGCAGTATTTT. Protein sequence: CASSQTPKTSDLTDTQYF.

In its sample, this clonotype was seen a few times. This rearrangement joins TRBV7-2 to TRBJ1-6; tentative D call: TRBD1 (5 bases). The V end lost 2 bases, the J end lost 14 bases, and 16 bases lay between the germline ends. Germline V gene lookup returns CDR1 SGHTA and CDR2 FQGNSA. The CDR3 length is 14 residues. Here the CDR3 reads CASSLIGGTRALHF. CDR3 nucleotides: TGTGCCAGCAGCTTAATCGGAGGGACTAGGGCCCTCCACTTT. Full variable domain (rest looked up from reference TRBV7-2 and TRBJ1-6): GAGVSQSPSNKVTEKGKDVELRCDPISGHTALYWYRQSLGQGLEFLIYFQGNSAPDKSGLPSDRFSAERTGGSVSTLTIQRTQQEDSAVYLCASSLIGGTRALHFGNGTRLTVT.

There are a few counts of this clonotype. This rearrangement joins TRBV29-1 to TRBJ2-3, with D tentatively TRBD2 (5 bases). The ends were cut back, 4 bases at V and 0 bases at J, with 11 bases in the middle. The germline V gene has CDR1 SQVTM and CDR2 ANQGSEA. The CDR3 totals 14 residues. The CDR3 protein is CSVVADSSTDTQYF. In nucleotides, the CDR3 is TGCAGCGTTGTCGCGGACTCTAGCACAGATACGCAGTATTTT.

There are a few counts of this clonotype. The chain links TRBV29-1 to TRBJ1-2; D gene uncertain. V lost 0 bases, J lost 8 bases, and 10 bases lay in between. In germline, CDR1 is SQVTM, CDR2 ANQGSEA. The CDR3 loop spans 12 amino acids. The CDR3 protein is CSVEDQTPGYTF. CDR3 sequence (DNA): TGCAGCGTTGAAGATCAGACACCGGGCTACACCTTC.

This clonotype has ten or more counts. The rearrangement links TRBV29-1 to TRBJ1-1; 10 bases are shared with TRBD1. Germline CDR1 and CDR2: SQVTM and ANQGSEA. The CDR3 sequence is 16 residues long. The V and J ends lost 6 bases and 1 base, in that order; junction bases with no gene match: 11. The CDR3 DNA reads as TGCAGCGTCGCCGACAGGGGGCGCCGAAAGAACACTGAAGCTTTCTTT. This encodes CSVADRGRRKNTEAFF.

This clonotype was found many times. The chain is built from TRBV5-4 and TRBJ2-1; 7 nucleotides match TRBD2. V dropped 2 bases and J dropped 7; count of bases not matched to a gene: 15. The CDR3 runs to 17 residues. Germline CDR1 is SGHNT and CDR2 is YYREEE (reference sequence). In nucleotides, the CDR3 is TGTGCCAGCAGCTTATTTACCTCACTAGCGAGAGAGAATGAGCAGTTCTTC. It codes for CASSLFTSLARENEQFF.

V is TRBV10-3 and J is TRBJ2-3; D is perhaps TRBD2 (7 bases). CDR1 is ENHRY, CDR2 SYGVKD, per germline. This CDR3 has 16 amino acids. V lost 4 bases to trimming and J lost 3 bases, with 17 bases between them. The CDR3 loop reads CAISGGAGRGTDTQYF. CDR3 bases: TGTGCCATCAGTGGGGGAGCGGGAAGGGGGACAGATACGCAGTATTTT.

This chain uses TRBV3-1 with TRBJ2-1; either TRBD1 or TRBD2 may supply D (5 bases each). This CDR3 spans 14 amino acids. V lost 3 bases to trimming and J lost 8 bases, with 14 bases between them. Germline V gene lookup returns CDR1 LGHDT and CDR2 YNNKEL (reference sequence). The CDR3 reads CASSQGPVIYEQFF. CDR3 bases: TGTGCCAGCAGCCAGGGACCTGTAATCTATGAGCAGTTCTTC.

In its sample, this clonotype was seen a few times. The rearrangement uses TRBV15 and TRBJ2-5; D tentatively reads TRBD1 or TRBD2 (5 bases each). CDR1 and CDR2 (germline): LNHNV, YYDKDF (reference sequence). The CDR3 is made up of 18 amino acids. Trimming took 3 bases from V and 4 from J, leaving 24 bases between them. CDR3 region: CATSSLPTGIPGRETQYF. In DNA form, the CDR3 reads TGTGCCACCAGCAGCCTGCCAACGGGGATCCCGGGACGAGAGACCCAGTACTTC.

The CDR3 DNA is TGTGCCACTCGGCCCTTAGCTGCGGCCTACGAGCAGTACTTC. It yields the protein CATRPLAAAYEQYF. The chain links TRBV15 to TRBJ2-7, with unresolved D. The V end lost 9 bases, the J end lost 2 bases, and 17 bases lay between the germline ends. This CDR3 has 14 amino acids. Germline CDR1 is LNHNV and CDR2 is YYDKDF (reference sequence).

This clonotype was detected many times. V usage is TRBV27 and J usage is TRBJ2-1; 9 nucleotides align to TRBD2. With V trimmed by 7 bases and J by 9 bases, 7 bases remained unmatched. The CDR3 has 13 residues. Germline CDR1 and CDR2: MNHEY and SMNVEV (reference sequence). In DNA, the CDR3 is TGTGCCAGCAATCGCCCAGCGGGAGGTGAGCAGTTCTTC. This codes for CASNRPAGGEQFF.

In its sample, this clonotype was seen many times. The CDR3 loop reads CASRGTYNTGELFF. The CDR3 DNA reads as TGTGCCAGCAGGGGGACATATAACACCGGGGAGCTGTTTTTT. V gene TRBV6-1 combines with J gene TRBJ2-2; a weak D match, TRBD1 (6 bases). The germline V and J ends were trimmed by 6 bases and 2 bases, with 10 bases remaining between them. Germline lookup yields CDR1 MNHNS and CDR2 SASEGT. The CDR3 runs 14 residues.

As to this clonotype: One end of the junction varies from germline; a read error may be responsible. This chain joins TRBV28 and TRBJ2-1, with 10 bases matching TRBD1. This CDR3 has 18 residues. CDR1 MDHEN and CDR2 SYDVKM come from the germline V gene. The CDR3 nucleotides read TGTGCCAGCAGCAGGGTAGAACTTCGGGACAGGGGTCACAATGAGCAGCTCTTC. The encoded protein is CASSRVELRDRGHNEQLF.

This clonotype was recorded many times. The chain links TRBV24-1 to TRBJ2-2; D is unclear. Germline V gene data show CDR1 as KGHDR and CDR2 as SFDVKD. The CDR3 is 12 residues long. Trimming removed 5 bases from V and 7 bases from J, with 7 bases in between. For the CDR3, the DNA is TGTGCCACCAGTGTGGGGAACGGGGAGCTGTTTTTT. Translated: CATSVGNGELFF.

The table lists this clonotype with many counts. The V gene is TRBV7-2, the J gene TRBJ1-1, with D uncertain. Trimming took 6 bases from V and 1 from J, leaving 9 bases between them. CDR1 is SGHTA, CDR2 FQGNSA, per germline. This CDR3 has 13 residues. The CDR3 spells CASRQQANTEAFF. The CDR3 DNA reads as TGTGCCAGCAGGCAACAAGCGAACACTGAAGCTTTCTTT.

This clonotype came up many times. This rearrangement joins TRBV10-1 to TRBJ1-6, with D hard to call. Trimming took 0 bases from V and 9 from J, leaving 6 bases between them. In germline, CDR1 is WNHNN, CDR2 SYGVQD (reference sequence). The CDR3 is 13 residues long. The CDR3 region has the DNA TGCGCCAGCAGTGAGTCGAAATCTTCACCCCTCCACTTT. It yields the protein CASSESKSSPLHF.

V is TRBV6-2 or TRBV6-3 and J is TRBJ1-1; no clear D. CDR1 and CDR2 (germline): MNHEY, SVGEGT. V lost 2 bases to trimming and J lost 0 bases, with 7 bases between them. The CDR3 sequence is 14 residues long. The CDR3 DNA reads as TGTGCCAGCAGTTACGGGGATATGAACACTGAAGCTTTCTTT. As protein: CASSYGDMNTEAFF.